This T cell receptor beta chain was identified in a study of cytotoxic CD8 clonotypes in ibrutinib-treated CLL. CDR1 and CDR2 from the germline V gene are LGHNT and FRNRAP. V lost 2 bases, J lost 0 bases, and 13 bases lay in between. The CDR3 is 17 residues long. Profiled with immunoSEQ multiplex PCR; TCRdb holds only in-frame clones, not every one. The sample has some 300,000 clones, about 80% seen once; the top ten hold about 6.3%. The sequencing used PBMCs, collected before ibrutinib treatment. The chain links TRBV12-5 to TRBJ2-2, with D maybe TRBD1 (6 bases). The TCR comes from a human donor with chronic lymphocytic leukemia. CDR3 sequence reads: CASGLKTGGSNTGELFF. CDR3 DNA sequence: TGTGCTAGTGGTTTGAAGACAGGTGGATCGAACACCGGGGAGCTGTTTTTT.